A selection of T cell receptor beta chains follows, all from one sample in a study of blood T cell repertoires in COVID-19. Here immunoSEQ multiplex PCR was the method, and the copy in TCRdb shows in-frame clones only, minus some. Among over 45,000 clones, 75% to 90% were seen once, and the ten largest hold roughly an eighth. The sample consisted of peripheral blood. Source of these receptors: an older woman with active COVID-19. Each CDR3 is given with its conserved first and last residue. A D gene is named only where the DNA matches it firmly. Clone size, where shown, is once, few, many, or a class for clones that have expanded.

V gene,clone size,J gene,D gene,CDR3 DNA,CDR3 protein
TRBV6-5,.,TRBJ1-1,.,TGTGCCAGCAGGAGGACTTTAGAGGACACTGAAGCTTTCTTT,CASRRTLEDTEAFF
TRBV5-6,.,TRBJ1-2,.,TGTGCCAGCAGCTTTGCGGGCGGCTACACCTTC,CASSFAGGYTF
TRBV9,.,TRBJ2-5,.,TGTGCCAGCAGCGTAGGGGCTGGTAGCGAAGTAGAGACCCAGTACTTC,CASSVGAGSEVETQYF
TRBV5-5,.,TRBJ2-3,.,TGTGCCAGCAGCCCCGACAGTCGCACAGATACGCAGTATTTT,CASSPDSRTDTQYF
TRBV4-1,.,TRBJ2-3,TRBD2,TGCGCCAGCAGCCCACCACTAGCGGGGGCGGCAGATACGCAGTATTTT,CASSPPLAGAADTQYF
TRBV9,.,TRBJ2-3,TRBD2,TGTGCCAGCAGCGTAGGACCCACTAGCGGGGGGGCCAGTGATACGCAGTATTTT,CASSVGPTSGGASDTQYF
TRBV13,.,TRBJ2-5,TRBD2,TGTGCCAGCAGCTTAGGAGCGGGGTCAGAGACCCAGTACTTC,CASSLGAGSETQYF
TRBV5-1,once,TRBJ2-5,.,TGCGCCAGCAGCTTGGCCACGGGGGTGGAGACCCAGTACTTC,CASSLATGVETQYF
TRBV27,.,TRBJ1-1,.,TGTGCCAGCAGCACCGACTTCCCGAACACTGAAGCTTTCTTT,CASSTDFPNTEAFF
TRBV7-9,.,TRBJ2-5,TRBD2,TGTGCCAGCAGCGGGAGGGACGGCCTTAAAGAGACCCAGTACTTC,CASSGRDGLKETQYF
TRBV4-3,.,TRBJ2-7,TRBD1,TGCGCCAGCAGCCAGGACAGGGGTAACGAGCAGTACTTC,CASSQDRGNEQYF
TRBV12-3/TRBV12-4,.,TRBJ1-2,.,TGTGCCAGCAGTTTAGGGGCAGGGGACGGCTACACCTTC,CASSLGAGDGYTF
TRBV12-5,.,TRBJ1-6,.,TGTGCTAGTGGCCCCCTGCGGTCACCCCTCCACTTT,CASGPLRSPLHF
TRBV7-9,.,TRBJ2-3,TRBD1,TGTGCCAGCAGCGTAGGGACAGGGGGCACAGATACGCAGTATTTT,CASSVGTGGTDTQYF
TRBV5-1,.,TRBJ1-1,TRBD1,TGCGCCAGCAGCCCAGGGACAGGGAACACTGAAGCTTTCTTT,CASSPGTGNTEAFF
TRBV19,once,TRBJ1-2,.,TGTGCCAGTAGTAGGGACTATTTTTACTATGGCTACACCTTC,CASSRDYFYYGYTF
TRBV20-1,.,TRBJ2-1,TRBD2,TGCAGTGCCTGGACTAGCGAGGTCCAGTTCTTC,CSAWTSEVQFF
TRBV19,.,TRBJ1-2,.,TGTGCCAGTACCGACAGTTCCACCCCTAACTATGGCTACACCTTC,CASTDSSTPNYGYTF
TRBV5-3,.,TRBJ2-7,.,TGTGCCAGAAGCTTGGGCGGGTCCACCTACGAGCAGTACTTC,CARSLGGSTYEQYF
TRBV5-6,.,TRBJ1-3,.,TGTGCCAGCAGCTGGAGAACTCCGAGCTCTGGAAACACCATATATTTT,CASSWRTPSSGNTIYF
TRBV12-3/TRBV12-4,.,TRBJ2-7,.,TGTGCCAGCGGGGCAGGCCTCTCCTACGAGCAGTACTTC,CASGAGLSYEQYF
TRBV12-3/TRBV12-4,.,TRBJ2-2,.,TGTGCCAGCAGACTAGCCGGGGAGCTGTTTTTT,CASRLAGELFF
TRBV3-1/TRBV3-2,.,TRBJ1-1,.,TGTGCCAGCAGCCAAGTTGGGGGGGCAGAAAAGAAGGTTGCTTTCTTT,CASSQVGGAEKKVAFF
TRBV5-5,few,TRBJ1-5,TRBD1,TGTGCCAGCAGCTTGGATACCGGGACAGTCCACCAGCCCCAGCATTTT,CASSLDTGTVHQPQHF
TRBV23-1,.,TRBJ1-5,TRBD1,TGCGCCAGCAGTCAGACGCCGGGACAGGGTTATTTTCGCAATCAGCCCCAGCATTTT,CASSQTPGQGYFRNQPQHF
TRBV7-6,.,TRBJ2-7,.,TGTGCCAGCAGCTCCCGGCAGGGGACCACCTACGAGCAGTACTTC,CASSSRQGTTYEQYF
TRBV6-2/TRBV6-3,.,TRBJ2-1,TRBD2,TGTGCCAGCAGTTACCCCGGGGGGTTCAATGAGCAGTTCTTC,CASSYPGGFNEQFF
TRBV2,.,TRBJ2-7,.,TGTGCCAGCAGTGAAGTGAACCCCGGGGGAGGAGGCGAGCAGTACTTC,CASSEVNPGGGGEQYF
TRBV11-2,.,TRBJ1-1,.,TGTGCCAGCAGCTTTGTAACTGAAGCTTTCTTT,CASSFVTEAFF
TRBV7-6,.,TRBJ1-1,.,TGTGCCAGCAGCTCTATATTGGGGGCTAGGGGGGGAAGCACTGAAGCTTTCTTT,CASSSILGARGGSTEAFF
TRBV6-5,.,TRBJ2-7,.,TGTGCCAGCAACAGGTCGCCCGTGCACGAGCAGTACTTC,CASNRSPVHEQYF
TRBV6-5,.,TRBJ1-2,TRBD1,TGTGCCAGCAGTAACCGACAGGGGTATGGCTACACCTTC,CASSNRQGYGYTF
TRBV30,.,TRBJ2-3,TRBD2,TGTGCCTGGAGCAGTGGACTAGCGGGGCGGGGTACGCAGTATTTT,CAWSSGLAGRGTQYF
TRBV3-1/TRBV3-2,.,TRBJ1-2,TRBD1,TGTGCCAGCAGCCGTGCGACAGGGCTTAACTATGGCTACACCTTC,CASSRATGLNYGYTF
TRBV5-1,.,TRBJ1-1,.,TGCGCCAGCAGCTTGGGTGCAGGGGATGCTTTCTTT,CASSLGAGDAFF
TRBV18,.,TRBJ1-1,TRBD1,TGTGCCACATCGGGACAGGTGAACACTGAAGCTTTCTTT,CATSGQVNTEAFF
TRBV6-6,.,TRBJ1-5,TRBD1,TGTGCCAGCAGCCTCAACCAGGACAGGGCACAGCCCCAGCATTTT,CASSLNQDRAQPQHF
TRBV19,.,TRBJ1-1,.,TGTGCCAGTAGTATAAGGAGAGGTATGGGGAGCACTGAAGCTTTCTTT,CASSIRRGMGSTEAFF
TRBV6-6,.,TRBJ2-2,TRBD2,TGTGCCAGCAGTCTGACTAGCGGGGGGCCTTACACCGGGGAGCTGTTTTTT,CASSLTSGGPYTGELFF
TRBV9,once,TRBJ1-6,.,TGTGCCAGCAGCCCTGGGGAGGGGTTACAGTCCTATAATTCACCCCTCCACTTT,CASSPGEGLQSYNSPLHF
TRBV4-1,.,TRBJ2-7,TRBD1,TGCGCCAGCAGCCAGCTACAGGGGGACAGAGCCTACGAGCAGTACTTC,CASSQLQGDRAYEQYF
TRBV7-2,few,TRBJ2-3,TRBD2,TGTGCCAGCACATCCGGGACTACTCTCGGGATTACGCAGTATTTT,CASTSGTTLGITQYF
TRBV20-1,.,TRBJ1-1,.,TGCAGTGCTAGTCGCCCGGACAAGACGAACACTGAAGCTTTCTTT,CSASRPDKTNTEAFF
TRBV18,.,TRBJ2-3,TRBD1,TGTGCCAGCTCACGGGACAGGGCATCCACAGATACGCAGTATTTT,CASSRDRASTDTQYF
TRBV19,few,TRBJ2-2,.,TGTGCCAGTACCCCCCTCCCCAGGGGGGCCGGGGAGCTGTTTTTT,CASTPLPRGAGELFF
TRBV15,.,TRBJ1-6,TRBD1,TGTGCCACCAGCAGTGAACAGGGGGGGAATTCACCCCTCCACTTT,CATSSEQGGNSPLHF